This TCR beta chain is drawn from a study of shared clonotypes between healthy human individuals. Across the whole study: Donors had three CD4 naive, three CD4 memory, two CD8 naive and one CD8 memory plate apiece.

Assay execution took place at the deep level. Sequencing was performed with immunoSEQ multiplex PCR; in TCRdb, only in-frame clones are kept and a portion is missing. The sample lists hundreds of thousands of clones; 85% to 95% were seen once. Cells designated naive CD8 were CD45RO-negative and were positively selected for CCR7, with terminally differentiated effector memory CD45RA+ cells excluded. The germline gives CDR1 MNHEY, CDR2 SMNVEV (reference sequence). Trimming left V 5 bases short and J 4 bases short, with 14 bases between. CDR3 length: 14 amino acids. The sample was naive CD8+ T cells sorted from blood. The TCR comes from a woman aged 25 to 39 in good health. This rearrangement joins TRBV27 to TRBJ1-2, with a possible D match to TRBD1 (5 bases). CDR3 nucleotides: TGTGCCAGCAGTCAAGGGACGGAGGTCTATGGCTACACCTTC. Translated: CASSQGTEVYGYTF.